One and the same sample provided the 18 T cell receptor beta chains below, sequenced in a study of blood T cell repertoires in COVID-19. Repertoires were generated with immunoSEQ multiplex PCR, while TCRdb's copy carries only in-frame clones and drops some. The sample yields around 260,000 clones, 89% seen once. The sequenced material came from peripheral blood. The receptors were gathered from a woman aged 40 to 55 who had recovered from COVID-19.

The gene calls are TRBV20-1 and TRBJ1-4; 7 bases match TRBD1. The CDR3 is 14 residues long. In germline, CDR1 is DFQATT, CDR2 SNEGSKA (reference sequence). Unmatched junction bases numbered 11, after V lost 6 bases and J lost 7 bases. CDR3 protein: CSASTGAQFEKLFF. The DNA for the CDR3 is TGCAGTGCCAGTACAGGGGCCCAATTTGAAAAACTGTTTTTT.

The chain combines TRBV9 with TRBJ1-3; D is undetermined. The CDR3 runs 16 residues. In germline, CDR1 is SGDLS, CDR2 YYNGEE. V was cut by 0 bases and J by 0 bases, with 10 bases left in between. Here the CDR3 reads CASSVAVLSSGNTIYF. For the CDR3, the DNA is TGTGCCAGCAGCGTAGCGGTTCTAAGCTCTGGAAACACCATATATTTT.

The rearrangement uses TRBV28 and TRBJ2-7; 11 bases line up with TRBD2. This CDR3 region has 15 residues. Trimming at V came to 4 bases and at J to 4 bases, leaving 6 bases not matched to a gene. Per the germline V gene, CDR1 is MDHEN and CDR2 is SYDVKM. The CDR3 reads CASSSTSGSRYEQYF. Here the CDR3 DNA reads TGTGCCAGCAGTTCTACTAGCGGGAGTAGGTACGAGCAGTACTTC.

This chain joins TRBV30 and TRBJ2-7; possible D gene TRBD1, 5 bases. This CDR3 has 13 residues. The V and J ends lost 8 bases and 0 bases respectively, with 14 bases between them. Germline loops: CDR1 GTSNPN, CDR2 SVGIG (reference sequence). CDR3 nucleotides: TGTGCCGGAGTAGACAGTTTCTCCTACGAGCAGTACTTC. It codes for CAGVDSFSYEQYF.

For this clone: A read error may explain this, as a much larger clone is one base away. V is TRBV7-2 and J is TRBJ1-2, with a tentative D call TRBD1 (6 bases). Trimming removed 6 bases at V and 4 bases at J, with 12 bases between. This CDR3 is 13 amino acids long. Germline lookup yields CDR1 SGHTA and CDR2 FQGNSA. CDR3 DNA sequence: TGTGCCAGCAGTCCTACAGGGATCTATGGCTACACCTTC. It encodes CASSPTGIYGYTF.

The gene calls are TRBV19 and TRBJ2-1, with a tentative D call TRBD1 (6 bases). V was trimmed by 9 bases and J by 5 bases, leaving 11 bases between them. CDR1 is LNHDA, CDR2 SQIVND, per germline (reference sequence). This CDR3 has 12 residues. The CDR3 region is CARRGGDNEQFF. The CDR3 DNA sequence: TGTGCCAGGAGAGGGGGAGACAATGAGCAGTTCTTC.

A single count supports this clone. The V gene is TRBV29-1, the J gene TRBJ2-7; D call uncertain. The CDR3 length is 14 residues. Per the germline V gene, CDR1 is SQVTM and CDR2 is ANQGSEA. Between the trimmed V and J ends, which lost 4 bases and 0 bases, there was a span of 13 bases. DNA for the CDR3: TGCAGCGTTGCTTTTCGATTGAGCTCCTACGAGCAGTACTTC. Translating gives CSVAFRLSSYEQYF.

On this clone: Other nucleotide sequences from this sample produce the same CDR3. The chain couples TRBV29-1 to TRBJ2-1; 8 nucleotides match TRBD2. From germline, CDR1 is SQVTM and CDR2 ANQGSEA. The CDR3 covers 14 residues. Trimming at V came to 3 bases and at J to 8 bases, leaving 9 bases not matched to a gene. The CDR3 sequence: CSVDGLAGLDEQFF. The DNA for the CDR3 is TGCAGCGTTGACGGACTAGCCGGCTTAGATGAGCAGTTCTTC.

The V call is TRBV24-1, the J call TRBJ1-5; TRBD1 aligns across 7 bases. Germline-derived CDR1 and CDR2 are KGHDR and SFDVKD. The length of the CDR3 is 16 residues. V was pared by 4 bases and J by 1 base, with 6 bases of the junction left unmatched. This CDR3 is CATSDTKQGSNQPQHF. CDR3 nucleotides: TGTGCCACCAGTGACACTAAACAGGGGAGCAATCAGCCCCAGCATTTT.

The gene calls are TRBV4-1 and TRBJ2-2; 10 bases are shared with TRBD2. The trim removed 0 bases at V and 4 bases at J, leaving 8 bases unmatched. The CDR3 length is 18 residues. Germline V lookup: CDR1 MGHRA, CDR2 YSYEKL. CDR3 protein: CASSQDASGSRSTGELFF. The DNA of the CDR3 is TGCGCCAGCAGCCAAGATGCTAGCGGGAGTCGGAGCACCGGGGAGCTGTTTTTT.

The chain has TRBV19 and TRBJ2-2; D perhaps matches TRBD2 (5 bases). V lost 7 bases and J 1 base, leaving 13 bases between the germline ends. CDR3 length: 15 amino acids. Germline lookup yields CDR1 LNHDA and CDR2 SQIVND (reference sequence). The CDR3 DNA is TGTGCCAGTATGGCGGGTTCGGTGAACACCGGGGAGCTGTTTTTT. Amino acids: CASMAGSVNTGELFF.

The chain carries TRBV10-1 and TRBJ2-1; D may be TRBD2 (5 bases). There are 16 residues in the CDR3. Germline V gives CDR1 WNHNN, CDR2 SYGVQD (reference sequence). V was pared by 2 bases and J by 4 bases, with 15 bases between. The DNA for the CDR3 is TGCGCCAGCAGTGAGCCCGGGGTACGGCCTTACAATGAGCAGTTCTTC. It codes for CASSEPGVRPYNEQFF.

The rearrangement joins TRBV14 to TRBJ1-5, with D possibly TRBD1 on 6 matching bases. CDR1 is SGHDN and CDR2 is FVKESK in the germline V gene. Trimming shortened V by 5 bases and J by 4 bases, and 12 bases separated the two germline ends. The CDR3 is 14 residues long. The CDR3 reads CASSLGGPNQPQHF. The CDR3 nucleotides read TGTGCCAGCAGCTTGGGGGGGCCTAATCAGCCCCAGCATTTT.

CDR3 coding DNA: TGTGCCTGGACCCCTCGAGACAGACATCAGCCCCAGCATTTT. This gives the protein CAWTPRDRHQPQHF. The V call is TRBV30, the J call TRBJ1-5; possibly TRBD1 for D (5 bases). The CDR3 is 14 residues long. The V gene lost 4 bases and the J gene lost 5 bases, with 15 bases spanning the gap. Germline V lookup: CDR1 GTSNPN, CDR2 SVGIG (reference sequence).

The CDR3 DNA reads TGTGCCAGCAGCTTTCGACAGGAAAACAATGAGCAGTTCTTC. This translates into CASSFRQENNEQFF. The rearrangement links TRBV5-4 to TRBJ2-1; tentative D call: TRBD1 (6 bases). The CDR3 is made up of 14 amino acids. V dropped 2 bases and J dropped 5 bases, with 11 bases sitting between them. Per germline, CDR1 SGHNT and CDR2 YYREEE (reference sequence).

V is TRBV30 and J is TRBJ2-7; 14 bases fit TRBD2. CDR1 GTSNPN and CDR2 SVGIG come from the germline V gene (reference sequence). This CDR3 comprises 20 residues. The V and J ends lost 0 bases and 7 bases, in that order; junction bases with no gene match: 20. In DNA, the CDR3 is TGTGCCTGGAGTGTAATTAGGAAGACTAGCGGGAGGGCCGCTATGGGGGAGCAGTACTTC. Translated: CAWSVIRKTSGRAAMGEQYF.

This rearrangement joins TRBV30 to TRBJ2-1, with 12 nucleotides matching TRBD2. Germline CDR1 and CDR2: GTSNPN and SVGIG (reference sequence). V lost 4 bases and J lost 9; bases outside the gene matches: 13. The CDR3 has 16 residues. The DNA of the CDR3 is TGTGCCTGGACCCTCCGAGGCCTAGCGGGAGGGCGTGAGCAGTTCTTC. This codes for CAWTLRGLAGGREQFF. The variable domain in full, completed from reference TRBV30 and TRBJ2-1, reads SQTIHQWPATLVQPVGSPLSLECTVEGTSNPNLYWYRQAAGRGLQLLFYSVGIGQISSEVPQNLSASRPQDRQFILSSKKLLLSDSGFYLCAWTLRGLAGGREQFFGPGTRLTVL.

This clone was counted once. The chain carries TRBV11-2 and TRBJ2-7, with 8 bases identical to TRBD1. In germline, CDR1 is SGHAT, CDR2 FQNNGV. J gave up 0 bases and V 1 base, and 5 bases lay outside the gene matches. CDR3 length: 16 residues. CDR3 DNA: TGTGCCAGCAGCTTAGTGGCAGGGGGCCGCTCCTACGAGCAGTACTTC. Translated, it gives CASSLVAGGRSYEQYF. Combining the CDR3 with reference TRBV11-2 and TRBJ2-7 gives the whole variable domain EAGVAQSPRYKIIEKRQSVAFWCNPISGHATLYWYQQILGQGPKLLIQFQNNGVVDDSQLPKDRFSAERLKGVDSTLKIQPAKLEDSAVYLCASSLVAGGRSYEQYFGPGTRLTVT.